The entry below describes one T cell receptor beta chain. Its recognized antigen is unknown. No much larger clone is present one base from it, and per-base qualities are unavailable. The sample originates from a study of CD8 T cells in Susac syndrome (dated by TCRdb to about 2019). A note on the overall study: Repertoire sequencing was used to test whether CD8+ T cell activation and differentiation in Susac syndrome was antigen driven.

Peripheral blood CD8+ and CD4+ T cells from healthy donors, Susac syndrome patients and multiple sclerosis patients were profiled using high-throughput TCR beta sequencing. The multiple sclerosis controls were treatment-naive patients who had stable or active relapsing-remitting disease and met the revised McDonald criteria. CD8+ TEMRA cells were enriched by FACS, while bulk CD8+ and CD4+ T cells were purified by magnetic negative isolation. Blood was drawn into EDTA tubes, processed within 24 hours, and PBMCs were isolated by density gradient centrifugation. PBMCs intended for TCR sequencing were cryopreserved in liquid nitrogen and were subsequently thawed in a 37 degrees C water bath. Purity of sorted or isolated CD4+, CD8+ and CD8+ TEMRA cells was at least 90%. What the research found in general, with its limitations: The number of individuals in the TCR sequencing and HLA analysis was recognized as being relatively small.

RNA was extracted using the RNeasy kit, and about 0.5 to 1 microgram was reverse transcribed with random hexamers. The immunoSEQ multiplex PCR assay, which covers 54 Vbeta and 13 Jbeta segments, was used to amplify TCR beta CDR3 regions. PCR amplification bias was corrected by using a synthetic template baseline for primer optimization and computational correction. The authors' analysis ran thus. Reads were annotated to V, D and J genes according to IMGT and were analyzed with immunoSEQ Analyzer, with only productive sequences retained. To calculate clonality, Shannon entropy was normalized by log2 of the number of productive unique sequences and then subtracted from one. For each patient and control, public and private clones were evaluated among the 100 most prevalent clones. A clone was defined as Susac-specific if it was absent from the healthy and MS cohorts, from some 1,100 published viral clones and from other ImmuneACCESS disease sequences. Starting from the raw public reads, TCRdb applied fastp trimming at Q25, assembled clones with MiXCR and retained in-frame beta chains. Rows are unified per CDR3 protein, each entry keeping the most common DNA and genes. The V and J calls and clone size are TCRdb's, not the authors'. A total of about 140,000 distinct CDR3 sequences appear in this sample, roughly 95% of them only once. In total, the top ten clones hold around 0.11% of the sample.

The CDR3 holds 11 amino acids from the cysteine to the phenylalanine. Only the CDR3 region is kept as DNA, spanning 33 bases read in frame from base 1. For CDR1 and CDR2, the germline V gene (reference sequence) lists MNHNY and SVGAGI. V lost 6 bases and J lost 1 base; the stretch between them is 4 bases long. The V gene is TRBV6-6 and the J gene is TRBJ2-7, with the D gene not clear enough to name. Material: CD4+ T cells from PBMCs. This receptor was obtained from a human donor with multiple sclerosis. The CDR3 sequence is CASRNSYEQYF. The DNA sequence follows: TGTGCCAGCAGGAATTCCTACGAGCAGTACTTC.